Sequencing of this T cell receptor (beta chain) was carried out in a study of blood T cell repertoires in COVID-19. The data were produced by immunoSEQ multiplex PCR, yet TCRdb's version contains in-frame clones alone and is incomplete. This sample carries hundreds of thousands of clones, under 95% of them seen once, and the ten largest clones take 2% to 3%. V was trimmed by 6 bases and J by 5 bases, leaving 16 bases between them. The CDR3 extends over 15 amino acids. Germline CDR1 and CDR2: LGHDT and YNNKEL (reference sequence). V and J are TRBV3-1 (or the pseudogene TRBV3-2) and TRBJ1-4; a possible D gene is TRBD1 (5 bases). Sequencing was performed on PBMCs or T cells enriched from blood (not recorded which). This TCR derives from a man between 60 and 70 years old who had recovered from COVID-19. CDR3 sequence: CASRNTGAENEKLFF. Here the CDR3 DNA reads TGTGCCAGCAGAAATACAGGAGCCGAAAATGAAAAACTGTTTTTT.